Listed below are T cell receptor beta chains from one sample, sequenced in a study of CD8+ T cells in alopecia areata. Libraries were prepared by immunoSEQ multiplex PCR; TCRdb keeps only in-frame clonotypes and omits some of them. The data contain about 190,000 clones, around 60% of them singletons. The sequenced sample was CD4+ T cells sorted from blood, obtained between weeks 49 and 50, from a patient treated with tofacitinib. These TCRs come from a human donor with alopecia areata. Each CDR3 is given with its conserved first and last residue. D genes are given only for firm matches. Only part of the rows carry a size: once, few, many, or a class if the clone is expanded.

few | TRBD1 | TRBJ1-5 | TRBV5-6 | 14 | CASSQGQLNQPQHF | TGTGCCAGCAGCCAGGGACAGCTTAATCAGCCCCAGCATTTT
- | TRBD2 | TRBJ2-3 | TRBV4-3 | 16 | CASSQTGTSGANTQYF | TGCGCCAGCAGCCAAACCGGGACTAGCGGAGCTAATACGCAGTATTTT
- | - | TRBJ1-1 | TRBV28 | 11 | CASRTGTGAFF | TGTGCCAGCAGGACCGGGACCGGTGCTTTCTTT
- | - | TRBJ2-3 | TRBV29-1 | 15 | CSVAGAPGDTDTQYF | TGCAGCGTTGCAGGGGCCCCAGGGGACACAGATACGCAGTATTTT
- | - | TRBJ2-7 | TRBV6-5 | 14 | CASSYARGSYEQYF | TGTGCCAGCAGTTACGCCAGGGGATCCTACGAGCAGTACTTC
few | - | TRBJ1-6 | TRBV7-2 | 12 | CASSLERSPLHF | TGTGCCAGCAGCTTAGAACGGTCACCCCTCCACTTT
- | - | TRBJ1-3 | TRBV30 | 12 | CAWSSSGNTIYF | TGTGCCTGGAGTAGCTCTGGAAACACCATATATTTT
few | TRBD1 | TRBJ1-2 | TRBV25-1 | 15 | CASSQPLSGTEGYTF | TGTGCCAGCAGTCAGCCACTCTCCGGGACAGAAGGCTACACCTTC
- | - | TRBJ1-1 | TRBV29-1 | 13 | CSVPSGQSAEAFF | TGCAGCGTCCCCTCGGGACAAAGCGCTGAAGCTTTCTTT
- | - | TRBJ2-2 | TRBV15 | 16 | CATSRDPGGRTGELFF | TGTGCCACCAGCAGAGATCCAGGGGGGCGCACCGGGGAGCTGTTTTTT
once | TRBD1 | TRBJ2-1 | TRBV29-1 | 16 | CSVARTTGSSYNEQFF | TGCAGCGTCGCAAGAACGACAGGGAGCTCCTACAATGAGCAGTTCTTC
- | TRBD2 | TRBJ2-3 | TRBV5-1 | 16 | CASSSGLGTGTDTQYF | TGCGCCAGCAGCTCTGGACTAGGGACGGGCACAGATACGCAGTATTTT
- | - | TRBJ2-6 | TRBV5-1 | 15 | CASSLGGAGANVLTF | TGCGCCAGCAGCTTGGGAGGGGCTGGGGCCAACGTCCTGACTTTC
- | - | TRBJ2-7 | TRBV15 | 14 | CATSPGRPVGEQYF | TGTGCCACCAGCCCGGGACGGCCAGTAGGCGAGCAGTACTTC
few | TRBD2 | TRBJ2-3 | TRBV2 | 18 | CASSGSGGPGHGTDTQYF | TGTGCCAGCAGCGGTAGCGGGGGGCCAGGTCATGGCACAGATACGCAGTATTTT
- | - | TRBJ1-5 | TRBV19 | 14 | CATHPRVDNQPQHF | TGTGCCACACACCCTAGGGTCGACAATCAGCCCCAGCATTTT
- | TRBD1 | TRBJ2-2 | TRBV2 | 13 | CASRETGAGELFF | TGTGCCAGCAGGGAGACAGGGGCCGGGGAGCTGTTTTTT
- | - | TRBJ1-4 | TRBV6-1 | 16 | CASSALMWGTNEKLFF | TGTGCCAGCAGTGCCCTTATGTGGGGTACTAATGAAAAACTGTTTTTT
- | - | TRBJ2-1 | TRBV5-1 | 11 | CASSQYDEQFF | TGCGCCAGCAGCCAGTATGATGAGCAGTTCTTC
few | - | TRBJ1-1 | TRBV30 | 13 | CAWSLGGNTEAFF | TGTGCCTGGAGTCTTGGGGGGAACACTGAAGCTTTCTTT
- | - | TRBJ1-5 | TRBV15 | 16 | CATSLSGTPSGQPQHF | TGTGCCACCAGCCTCTCCGGGACACCCAGTGGTCAGCCCCAGCATTTT
- | - | TRBJ1-1 | TRBV29-1 | 11 | CSVDYTTEAFF | TGCAGCGTTGATTATACCACTGAAGCTTTCTTT
- | TRBD1 | TRBJ1-6 | TRBV9 | 15 | CASSPSQGSNSPLHF | TGTGCCAGCAGCCCTTCACAGGGGTCAAATTCACCCCTCCACTTT
- | - | TRBJ1-2 | TRBV29-1 | 13 | CSVEGQLNYGYTF | TGCAGCGTTGAAGGACAGCTTAACTATGGCTACACCTTC
- | - | TRBJ1-1 | TRBV27 | 14 | CASSPSMQNTEAFF | TGTGCCAGCAGTCCGAGTATGCAGAACACTGAAGCTTTCTTT
- | - | TRBJ1-6 | TRBV28 | 14 | CASNKNLYNSPLHF | TGTGCCAGCAATAAGAACCTGTATAATTCACCCCTCCACTTT
- | TRBD2 | TRBJ2-3 | TRBV2 | 11 | CASSAGGTQYF | TGTGCCAGCAGCGCGGGGGGTACGCAGTATTTT
- | - | TRBJ1-1 | TRBV29-1 | 13 | CSVLMGLGTEAFF | TGCAGCGTTTTGATGGGGCTTGGTACTGAAGCTTTCTTT
- | TRBD1 | TRBJ1-4 | TRBV30 | 21 | CAWSVRLRRAGMTGVNEKLFF | TGTGCCTGGAGTGTACGCTTAAGGAGAGCCGGGATGACAGGGGTAAATGAAAAACTGTTTTTT
- | - | TRBJ2-4 | TRBV9 | 17 | CASSLSVGAGAKNIQYF | TGTGCCAGCAGCCTATCCGTGGGCGCAGGGGCCAAAAACATTCAGTACTTC
many | TRBD1 | TRBJ2-7 | TRBV5-1 | 14 | CASRSGTGVNEQYF | TGCGCCAGCAGGTCCGGGACAGGGGTTAACGAGCAGTACTTC
- | - | TRBJ2-2 | TRBV29-1 | 13 | CSVDRTNTGELFF | TGCAGCGTTGATCGAACGAACACCGGGGAGCTGTTTTTT
many | TRBD1 | TRBJ2-7 | TRBV15 | 14 | CATSLGQGPYEQYF | TGTGCCACCAGCCTCGGACAGGGACCCTACGAGCAGTACTTC
- | - | TRBJ2-2 | TRBV2 | 14 | CASSAQANTGELFF | TGTGCCAGCAGTGCTCAGGCGAACACCGGGGAGCTGTTTTTT
- | - | TRBJ2-6 | TRBV15 | 18 | CATSRDTPSGAGANVLTF | TGTGCCACCAGCAGAGATACCCCATCGGGTGCCGGGGCCAACGTCCTGACTTTC
few | - | TRBJ1-1 | TRBV29-1 | 13 | CSVVTDLNTEAFF | TGCAGCGTCGTGACAGACCTTAACACTGAAGCTTTCTTT
- | - | TRBJ2-3 | TRBV6-5 | 13 | CASRGGGPDTQYF | TGTGCCAGTAGGGGAGGGGGACCAGATACGCAGTATTTT
many | TRBD2 | TRBJ2-2 | TRBV5-1 | 17 | CASSLALTSANTGELFF | TGCGCCAGCAGCCTGGCCCTCACTAGCGCGAACACCGGGGAGCTGTTTTTT
few | - | TRBJ1-6 | TRBV7-9 | 15 | CASSLDSSYNSPLHF | TGTGCCAGCAGCCTTGATAGCTCCTATAATTCACCCCTCCACTTT
- | - | TRBJ2-7 | TRBV11-3 | 15 | CASSVGGITSHEQYF | TGTGCCAGCAGCGTAGGAGGTATTACTTCCCACGAGCAGTACTTC